Listed here are 22 T cell receptor beta chains from one sample, sequenced in a study of blood T cell repertoires in COVID-19. Some clones are missing from TCRdb's copy, which holds only in-frame ones; the method was immunoSEQ multiplex PCR. Among some 200,000 clones listed, 88% were seen once. The material sequenced was peripheral blood. Receptors were obtained from a man between 18 and 35 years old with active or convalescent COVID-19.

V is TRBV30 and J is TRBJ1-5; the match to TRBD1 covers 7 bases. The CDR3 is made up of 13 amino acids. The V gene's germline CDR1 is GTSNPN and CDR2 SVGIG (reference sequence). The V gene end was trimmed by 5 bases and the J gene end by 6 bases; junction bases not matched to a gene: 7. The DNA of the CDR3 is TGTGCCTGGTCTTCAGGGGGAGGTCAGCCCCAGCATTTT. Translating it yields CAWSSGGGQPQHF.

The chain couples TRBV27 to TRBJ2-4; possibly TRBD2 for D (5 bases). The CDR3 runs 12 residues. The V gene's germline CDR1 is MNHEY and CDR2 SMNVEV (reference sequence). V lost 3 bases to trimming and J lost 8 bases, with 8 bases between them. Here the CDR3 DNA reads TGTGCCAGCAGTTTCGACGGGGACATTCAGTACTTC. It encodes CASSFDGDIQYF.

This clone was counted only a few times. V gene TRBV2 combines with J gene TRBJ1-1; the D is unclear. Trimming removed 1 base from V and 1 base from J, with 13 bases in between. Germline values: CDR1 SNHLY, CDR2 FYNNEI. CDR3 length: 16 residues. In DNA form, the CDR3 reads TGTGCCAGCAGTGAAGTCCCATTAACAAAGAACACTGAAGCTTTCTTT. Translation: CASSEVPLTKNTEAFF.

J is TRBJ2-7 and V is TRBV5-1, with D unclear. Trimming took off 1 base at V and 5 bases at J, with 22 bases between the two ends. The CDR3 loop spans 17 amino acids. Germline V CDR1 and CDR2: SGHRS, YFSETQ. The CDR3 reads CASSLSAGSLDPHEQYF. DNA for the CDR3: TGCGCCAGCAGCTTGAGTGCCGGGTCCCTAGACCCACACGAGCAGTACTTC.

The chain carries TRBV19 and TRBJ2-7; the match to TRBD1 covers 8 bases. Germline V lookup: CDR1 LNHDA, CDR2 SQIVND (reference sequence). J gave up 5 bases and V 3 bases, and 6 bases lay outside the gene matches. The CDR3 is 14 residues long. CDR3 sequence (DNA): TGTGCCAGTAGTATTACAGGGGGGCTCGACGAGCAGTACTTC. Translation gives CASSITGGLDEQYF.

This rearrangement joins TRBV6-6 to TRBJ2-1; the match to TRBD1 covers 7 bases. V trimming: 6 bases; J trimming: 8 bases; junction bases outside the gene matches: 13. CDR3 length: 15 residues. Germline-derived CDR1 and CDR2 are MNHNY and SVGAGI (reference sequence). CDR3 bases: TGTGCCAGCAGACACCCTAGGGACAGTGGGGATGAGCAGTTCTTC. It is translated as CASRHPRDSGDEQFF.

The rearrangement uses TRBV7-9 and TRBJ1-6, with D maybe TRBD1 (6 bases). V dropped 5 bases and J dropped 14 bases, with 16 bases sitting between them. The length of the CDR3 is 13 residues. The V gene's germline CDR1 is SEHNR and CDR2 FQNEAQ (reference sequence). CDR3 loop: CASSKQRQVALHF. The CDR3 nucleotides read TGTGCCAGCAGCAAACAGCGACAGGTGGCCCTCCACTTT.

The chain combines TRBV30 with TRBJ2-5; 7 bases fit TRBD1. Germline V gives CDR1 GTSNPN, CDR2 SVGIG (reference sequence). This CDR3 spans 13 amino acids. Unmatched junction bases numbered 2, after V lost 0 bases and J lost 4 bases. The CDR3, as DNA: TGTGCCTGGAGTGTACAGGGGTTAGAGACCCAGTACTTC. This encodes CAWSVQGLETQYF.

This sequence joins TRBV4-1 and TRBJ2-7; weak D call: TRBD1 (5 bases). Germline CDR1 MGHRA, CDR2 YSYEKL. CDR3 length: 16 amino acids. The V gene lost 1 base and the J gene lost 2 bases, with 15 bases spanning the gap. CDR3 residues: CASSQGGAGPPYEQYF. CDR3 coding DNA: TGCGCCAGCAGCCAAGGAGGAGCAGGGCCCCCCTACGAGCAGTACTTC.

V is TRBV2 and J is TRBJ1-1, with TRBD1 identical over 9 bases. The CDR3 contains 16 residues. J lost 0 bases, V lost 6 bases, and 8 bases had no gene match. Germline lookup yields CDR1 SNHLY and CDR2 FYNNEI. The CDR3 protein is CASSLQGAAMNTEAFF. CDR3 DNA sequence: TGTGCCAGCAGCTTACAGGGGGCGGCCATGAACACTGAAGCTTTCTTT.

This chain joins TRBV7-2 and TRBJ2-1; 8 bases are a match to TRBD2. Germline-derived CDR1 and CDR2 are SGHTA and FQGNSA. Trimming removed 3 bases from V and 3 bases from J; junction bases left unmatched: 10. This CDR3 has 17 residues. The CDR3 DNA sequence: TGTGCCAGCAGCTTGGGTGCTAGCGGGTGGGTCTACAATGAGCAGTTCTTC. This gives the protein CASSLGASGWVYNEQFF.

This clone was counted only a few times. In the same sample, other DNA sequences code for this CDR3. The rearrangement uses TRBV6-5 and TRBJ2-7; 11 bases map to TRBD2. The CDR3 spans 15 residues. Germline CDR1 reads MNHEY; CDR2 reads SVGAGI. Trimming took 6 bases from V and 0 from J; bases not matched to a gene: 4. CDR3 sequence reads: CASRDLAGGSYEQYF. CDR3 DNA: TGTGCCAGCAGGGATCTAGCGGGAGGCTCCTACGAGCAGTACTTC.

This chain connects TRBV30 to TRBJ2-7; unclear D gene. The CDR3 consists of 11 residues. Deletions cut 3 bases from V and 3 bases from J, with 6 bases between. CDR1 GTSNPN and CDR2 SVGIG come from the germline V gene (reference sequence). The CDR3 DNA reads TGTGCCTGGAGCTACTACTACGAGCAGTACTTC. It is translated as CAWSYYYEQYF.

This chain links TRBV6-5 with TRBJ2-7, with TRBD1 matching 8 bases. V gave up 4 bases and J gave up 1 base; unmatched junction bases: 6. Germline V gives CDR1 MNHEY, CDR2 SVGAGI. This CDR3 spans 15 amino acids. The CDR3 spells CASSSGQVGSYEQYF. CDR3 sequence (DNA): TGTGCCAGCAGTTCGGGACAGGTAGGATCCTACGAGCAGTACTTC.

In its sample, this clone was seen once. The rearrangement links TRBV9 to TRBJ2-1; 9 bases align to TRBD2. The V gene end was trimmed by 5 bases and the J gene end by 0 bases; junction bases not matched to a gene: 3. Looked up from germline, CDR1 is SGDLS and CDR2 is YYNGEE. The CDR3 contains 15 residues. Written as DNA, the CDR3 is TGTGCCAGCAGTGGCGGGAGGGGCTCCTACAATGAGCAGTTCTTC. This gives the protein CASSGGRGSYNEQFF.

With respect to this clone: Its ends do not fully match the called genes, so a read error is possible. The gene calls are TRBV2 and TRBJ1-2, with D maybe TRBD1 (6 bases). This CDR3 region has 8 residues. Germline loops: CDR1 SNHLY, CDR2 FYNNEI. For the CDR3, the DNA is TGTGCCAAACAGGGTACTCTCTTC. Its protein product is CAKQGTLF.

This sequence joins TRBV29-1 and TRBJ2-5; 7 bases match TRBD2. The germline CDR1 and CDR2 sequences are SQVTM and ANQGSEA. The CDR3 totals 12 residues. J gave up 4 bases and V 6 bases, and 5 bases lay outside the gene matches. This chain's CDR3 is CSVTGGIETQYF. The CDR3 nucleotides read TGCAGCGTAACGGGGGGAATAGAGACCCAGTACTTC.

The chain joins TRBV2 to TRBJ1-1, with a possible D match to TRBD1 (5 bases). The germline CDR1 and CDR2 sequences are SNHLY and FYNNEI. V was cut by 6 bases and J by 1 base, with 9 bases left in between. This CDR3 region has 13 residues. CDR3 region: CASSKQGNTEAFF. The CDR3 DNA sequence: TGTGCCAGCAGCAAGCAGGGGAACACTGAAGCTTTCTTT.

The V call is TRBV19, the J call TRBJ2-3; maybe TRBD2 (5 bases). V dropped 1 base and J dropped 3 bases, with 5 bases sitting between them. This CDR3 is 13 amino acids long. The germline gives CDR1 LNHDA, CDR2 SQIVND (reference sequence). The CDR3 spells CASSIGGTDTQYF. The CDR3 nucleotides read TGTGCCAGTAGTATAGGCGGGACAGATACGCAGTATTTT.

The chain combines TRBV28 with TRBJ2-3, with D possibly matching TRBD1 (6 bases). CDR1 and CDR2 (germline): MDHEN, SYDVKM. The V end lost 7 bases, the J end lost 2 bases, and 10 bases lay between the germline ends. The CDR3 runs 13 residues. The CDR3, as DNA: TGTGCCAGCATTTCAGGGGACACAGATACGCAGTATTTT. Its translation: CASISGDTDTQYF.

The chain combines TRBV10-3 with TRBJ1-4; TRBD1 is a possible D gene (6 bases). CDR1 is ENHRY and CDR2 is SYGVKD in the germline V gene. With 6 bases removed from V and 7 bases from J, the gap between germline ends came to 12 bases. The CDR3 runs 13 residues. The CDR3 is CAIRQGTGEKLFF. For the CDR3, the DNA is TGTGCCATCAGGCAGGGGACCGGTGAAAAACTGTTTTTT.

The DNA of the CDR3 is TGTGCCAGCAGCCCCAGGGACAGCACTGAAGCTTTCTTT. Translated: CASSPRDSTEAFF. The rearrangement joins TRBV11-1 to TRBJ1-1, with 7 bases identical to TRBD1. After removal of 5 bases from V and 4 bases from J, the junction contained 4 bases not matched to a gene. The CDR3 has 13 amino acids. From germline, CDR1 is SGHAT and CDR2 FQDESV (reference sequence).